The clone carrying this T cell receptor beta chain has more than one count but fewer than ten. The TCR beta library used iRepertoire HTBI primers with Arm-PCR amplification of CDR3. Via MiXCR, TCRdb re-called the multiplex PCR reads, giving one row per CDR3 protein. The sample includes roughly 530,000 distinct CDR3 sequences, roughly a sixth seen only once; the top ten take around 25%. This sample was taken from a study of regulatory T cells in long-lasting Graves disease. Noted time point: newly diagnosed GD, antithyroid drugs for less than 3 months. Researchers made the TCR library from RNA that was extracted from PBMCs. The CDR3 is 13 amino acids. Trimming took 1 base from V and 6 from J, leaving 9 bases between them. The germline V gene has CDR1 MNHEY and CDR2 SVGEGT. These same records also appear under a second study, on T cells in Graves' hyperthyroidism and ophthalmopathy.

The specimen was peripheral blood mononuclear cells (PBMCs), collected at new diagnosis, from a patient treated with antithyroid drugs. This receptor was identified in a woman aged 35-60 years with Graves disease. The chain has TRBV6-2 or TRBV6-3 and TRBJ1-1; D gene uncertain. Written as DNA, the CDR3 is TGTGCCAGCAGTTACTTGAGCGGCCCTGAAGCTTTCTTT. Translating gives CASSYLSGPEAFF.